The 30 T cell receptor beta chains below all came from one sample that was sequenced in a study of metastatic and nonmetastatic thyroid tumors. The entire patient cohort was treatment-naive prior to thyroid surgery. MiXCR re-clonotyped the PCR reads for TCRdb. The repertoire includes over 10,000 clones, approximately 29% of them detected once, and roughly 11% sits in the top ten. The sample was tumor tissue. The receptors stem from a female donor with papillary thyroid cancer or a benign thyroid nodule (not recorded which). Some clones in this sample may be carry-over from other donors' samples.

In this sample, this clone turned up many times. The chain recombines TRBV18 with TRBJ1-1; D not resolved. Trimming stripped 5 bases from V and 4 bases from J, with 5 bases between. Germline CDR1 reads KGHSH; CDR2 reads LQKENI. This CDR3 is built from 11 residues. In DNA form, the CDR3 reads TGTGCCAGCTCAAGTAGCACTGAAGCTTTCTTT. Its protein product is CASSSSTEAFF.

V is TRBV5-1 and J is TRBJ2-2; D not resolved. The V gene's germline CDR1 is SGHRS and CDR2 YFSETQ. CDR3 length: 14 residues. The V end was cut by 0 bases, the J end by 5 bases, with 8 bases between. This chain's CDR3 is CASSLATATGELFF. For the CDR3, the DNA is TGCGCCAGCAGCTTGGCAACCGCTACCGGGGAGCTGTTTTTT.

In its sample, this clone was seen many times. The chain has TRBV7-9 and TRBJ2-3; D is perhaps TRBD1 (5 bases). CDR3 length equals 13 residues. V was pared by 2 bases and J by 6 bases, with 9 bases between. From germline, CDR1 is SEHNR and CDR2 FQNEAQ (reference sequence). CDR3 protein: CASSLSAGDTQYF. The CDR3 coding sequence is TGTGCCAGCAGCTTATCGGCAGGGGATACGCAGTATTTT.

This clone is classed as medium-sized (0.01 to 0.1%). The chain's CDR3 is CSAREQGYTTGELFF. Written as DNA, the CDR3 is TGCAGTGCTAGAGAACAGGGGTATACCACCGGGGAGCTGTTTTTT. J is TRBJ2-2 and V is TRBV20-1, with TRBD1 matching 7 bases. Looked up from germline, CDR1 is DFQATT and CDR2 is SNEGSKA (reference sequence). Losses at the gene ends were 0 bases for V and 4 bases for J; bases not matched to a gene: 5. The CDR3 is 15 residues long.

This clone was seen only a few times. A much larger clone is a single base away; this may be a read error. The chain combines TRBV11-2 with TRBJ2-1, with 7 bases that match TRBD2. Germline V gene data show CDR1 as SGHAT and CDR2 as FQNNGV. Losses at the gene ends were 5 bases for V and 7 bases for J; bases not matched to a gene: 14. This CDR3 has 16 amino acids. The CDR3 spells CASSPSPVLAYNEQFF. The CDR3 DNA sequence: TGTGCCAGCAGCCCATCTCCGGTACTAGCGTATAATGAGCAGTTCTTC.

In this sample, this clone turned up many times. The chain recombines TRBV5-1 with TRBJ2-5, with TRBD2 identical over 10 bases. Germline V gene sequence: CDR1 SGHRS, CDR2 YFSETQ. V shed 6 bases and J 2 bases; nucleotides not matched to a gene: 7. There are 15 residues in the CDR3. The CDR3 reads CASTSSGGLQETQYF. In nucleotides, the CDR3 is TGCGCCAGCACTTCTAGCGGGGGACTACAAGAGACCCAGTACTTC. Based on the CDR3 plus reference TRBV5-1 and TRBJ2-5, the full variable domain is KAGVTQTPRYLIKTRGQQVTLSCSPISGHRSVSWYQQTPGQGLQFLFEYFSETQRNKGNFPGRFSGRQFSNSRSEMNVSTLELGDSALYLCASTSSGGLQETQYFGPGTRLLVL.

This clone is medium-sized by share. The genes are TRBV11-3 and TRBJ2-1; 10 bases are shared with TRBD2. Germline CDR1 reads SGHNT; CDR2 reads YENEEA. The CDR3 has 17 residues. The J segment lost 8 bases and the V segment lost 5 bases, leaving 15 bases of the junction unmatched. In DNA, the CDR3 is TGTGCCAGCAGCCCAAGAGGGGGAGCGGGAGGGAGTGATGAGCAGTTCTTC. Amino acids: CASSPRGGAGGSDEQFF.

The J gene is TRBJ1-2, the V gene TRBV13; a weak D match, TRBD1 (5 bases). CDR3 size: 13 residues. V was cut by 4 bases and J by 7 bases, with 13 bases left in between. The germline V gene has CDR1 PRHDT and CDR2 FYEKMQ (reference sequence). CDR3 in amino acids: CASSSPPRAGYTF. The CDR3 DNA reads TGTGCCAGCAGCTCCCCGCCCAGGGCTGGCTACACCTTC.

This clone rates as medium-sized. V and J are TRBV29-1 and TRBJ1-2; 7 bases line up with TRBD1. V trimming: 5 bases; J trimming: 4 bases; junction bases outside the gene matches: 4. The CDR3 spans 12 residues. Germline CDR1 SQVTM, CDR2 ANQGSEA. Here the CDR3 reads CSVTGTVYGYTF. CDR3 sequence (DNA): TGCAGCGTTACCGGGACAGTCTATGGCTACACCTTC.

The CDR3 DNA sequence: TGCGCCAGCAGCCAAGATTGGGGAGGGGCGAGGACCGGGGAGCTGTTTTTT. As protein: CASSQDWGGARTGELFF. V and J are TRBV4-1 and TRBJ2-2, with 7 positions matching TRBD2. J gave up 5 bases and V 0 bases, and 9 bases lay outside the gene matches. The CDR3 loop spans 17 amino acids. CDR1 MGHRA and CDR2 YSYEKL come from the germline V gene.

The chain joins TRBV27 to TRBJ2-7; TRBD2 matches 13 bases. This CDR3 is 16 amino acids long. Germline trimming cut 6 bases from V and 5 bases from J; bases unmatched to any gene: 10. Per germline, CDR1 MNHEY and CDR2 SMNVEV (reference sequence). CDR3 coding DNA: TGTGCCAGCAGCAGTATACTAGCGGGAGGGACAGACGAGCAGTACTTC. Its protein product is CASSSILAGGTDEQYF.

The chain is built from TRBV28 and TRBJ1-2; D not resolved. Germline V gene sequence: CDR1 MDHEN, CDR2 SYDVKM. CDR3 length: 14 amino acids. Trimming removed 5 bases from V and 3 bases from J, with 13 bases in between. The CDR3 DNA is TGTGCCAGCAGTCCCCTGAGAGGGTACTATGGCTACACCTTC. As protein: CASSPLRGYYGYTF.

A few counts support this clone. At one boundary the junction diverges from the germline segment, which might be a read error. The chain carries TRBV3-1 and TRBJ1-2; the D gene is possibly TRBD1 (5 bases). Looked up from germline, CDR1 is LGHDT and CDR2 is YNNKEL (reference sequence). CDR3 length: 11 residues. CDR3 bases: TGTGCCAGCAGTCAAGACAGTGGCTACACCTTC. This sequence encodes CASSQDSGYTF.

As concerns this clone: At one boundary the junction diverges from the germline segment, which might be a read error. The chain links TRBV6-1 to TRBJ2-7, with 9 bases identical to TRBD2. CDR1 is MNHNS, CDR2 SASEGT, per germline. The CDR3 totals 15 residues. CDR3 sequence (DNA): TGTGCCAGCAGTGCCTTAGCGGGAGCCTCCTGCGAGCAGTACTTC. It is translated as CASSALAGASCEQYF.

As to this clone: Mismatch with germline at one junction end may stem from a read error. The chain combines TRBV20-1 with TRBJ2-7; no definite D call. The germline gives CDR1 DFQATT, CDR2 SNEGSKA (reference sequence). The CDR3 runs to 12 residues. CDR3 loop: CISPGRSYEQYF. The CDR3 bases are TGTATTTCTCCCGGAAGGTCCTACGAGCAGTACTTC.

This clone was found a few times. The chain combines TRBV20-1 with TRBJ2-7; a weak D match, TRBD2 (5 bases). CDR3 length: 13 amino acids. V gave up 1 base and J gave up 4 bases, with 11 bases separating them. Germline CDR1 and CDR2: DFQATT and SNEGSKA (reference sequence). The CDR3 is CSARGRMGYEQYF. CDR3 coding DNA: TGCAGTGCTAGAGGGAGGATGGGGTACGAGCAGTACTTC.

The chain recombines TRBV20-1 with TRBJ1-2; 8 bases line up with TRBD1. Per the germline V gene, CDR1 is DFQATT and CDR2 is SNEGSKA (reference sequence). The CDR3 length is 13 residues. The V and J ends lost 5 bases and 7 bases, in that order; junction bases with no gene match: 9. CDR3 residues: CSALTGGMGGYTF. The DNA of the CDR3 is TGCAGTGCTCTAACAGGGGGTATGGGTGGCTACACCTTC.

By proportion, this clone is medium-sized. The rearrangement joins TRBV5-1 to TRBJ2-1; D is perhaps TRBD1 (5 bases). Germline V gene lookup returns CDR1 SGHRS and CDR2 YFSETQ. The CDR3 runs to 14 residues. Between the trimmed V and J ends, which lost 1 base and 4 bases, there was a span of 9 bases. CDR3 in DNA: TGCGCCAGCAGCTTGAGACAGTATTACAATGAGCAGTTCTTC. This gives the protein CASSLRQYYNEQFF.

V is TRBV5-5 and J is TRBJ1-1; no firm D call. This CDR3 is built from 15 residues. The germline V and J ends were trimmed by 0 bases and 1 base, with 10 bases remaining between them. Germline CDR1 SGHKS, CDR2 YYEKEE (reference sequence). Here the CDR3 reads CASSLEEWGNTEAFF. The CDR3 DNA reads TGTGCCAGCAGCTTGGAGGAGTGGGGGAACACTGAAGCTTTCTTT. Based on the CDR3 plus reference TRBV5-5 and TRBJ1-1, the full variable domain is DAGVTQSPTHLIKTRGQQVTLRCSPISGHKSVSWYQQVLGQGPQFIFQYYEKEERGRGNFPDRFSARQFPNYSSELNVNALLLGDSALYLCASSLEEWGNTEAFFGQGTRLTVV.

The rearrangement links TRBV6-1 to TRBJ2-7, with 7 bases that match TRBD1. V gave up 9 bases and J gave up 0 bases; unmatched junction bases: 5. The CDR3 spans 13 residues. Per the germline V gene, CDR1 is MNHNS and CDR2 is SASEGT. The CDR3 nucleotides read TGTGCCAGTTCACAGGGGACCTCCTACGAGCAGTACTTC. Translating it yields CASSQGTSYEQYF.

In this sample, this clone is medium-sized (0.01 to 0.1%). The chain links TRBV7-9 to TRBJ2-1, with TRBD2 matching over 9 bases. The CDR3 consists of 14 residues. V dropped 6 bases and J dropped 2; count of bases not matched to a gene: 2. Per germline, CDR1 SEHNR and CDR2 FQNEAQ (reference sequence). The CDR3 is CASRKRGAYNEQFF. CDR3 coding DNA: TGTGCCAGCAGAAAGCGGGGGGCCTACAATGAGCAGTTCTTC.

This clone showed up just a few times. J is TRBJ2-5 and V is TRBV5-4, with D possibly matching TRBD2 (6 bases). Germline values: CDR1 SGHNT, CDR2 YYREEE (reference sequence). Trimming pared 4 bases from V and 5 bases from J, leaving 21 bases between. This CDR3 region has 16 residues. CDR3 coding DNA: TGTGCCAGCAGCCCAGCTTTGTTTCTAGCGAGCGAGACCCAGTACTTC. Residues: CASSPALFLASETQYF.

This clone has more than one count but fewer than ten. The chain is built from TRBV28 and TRBJ2-1; 7 nucleotides align to TRBD2. CDR1 and CDR2 (germline): MDHEN, SYDVKM. V shed 6 bases, J shed 4 bases, and the junction held 9 bases outside the gene matches. This CDR3 is built from 15 residues. CDR3 sequence (DNA): TGTGCCAGCAGCTTGGGAGGGAACCTATACAATGAGCAGTTCTTC. It is translated as CASSLGGNLYNEQFF.

This clone is medium-sized within its sample. J is TRBJ2-5 and V is TRBV6-1, with D uncertain. The CDR3 sequence is 15 residues long. Germline CDR1 is MNHNS and CDR2 is SASEGT. The V end was cut by 0 bases, the J end by 5 bases, with 13 bases between. The CDR3 reads CASSEALLGWETQYF. CDR3 nucleotide sequence: TGTGCCAGCAGTGAAGCGCTGTTAGGGTGGGAGACCCAGTACTTC.

This clone was counted once. The chain couples TRBV30 to TRBJ1-1, with D possibly TRBD1 on 5 matching bases. Looked up from germline, CDR1 is GTSNPN and CDR2 is SVGIG (reference sequence). The CDR3 consists of 13 residues. Trimming took 5 bases from V and 2 from J, leaving 12 bases between them. The CDR3 loop is CAWGRDRNTEAFF. In nucleotides, the CDR3 is TGTGCCTGGGGGCGGGACCGAAACACTGAAGCTTTCTTT.

This clone has only a few counts. The rearrangement uses TRBV12-3 or TRBV12-4 and TRBJ2-7; 8 bases align to TRBD2. V trimming: 4 bases; J trimming: 6 bases; junction bases outside the gene matches: 2. The CDR3 has 12 amino acids. The CDR3 region is CASSYAGGEQYF. The DNA for the CDR3 is TGTGCCAGCAGTTATGCGGGAGGCGAGCAGTACTTC.

The rearrangement links TRBV4-1 to TRBJ1-5; 9 nucleotides align to TRBD1. This CDR3 spans 14 amino acids. CDR1 and CDR2 from the germline V gene are MGHRA and YSYEKL. V trimming: 1 base; J trimming: 5 bases; junction bases outside the gene matches: 0. The CDR3 bases are TGCGCCAGCAGCCAAGGGACAGGGGATCAGCCCCAGCATTTT. Protein product: CASSQGTGDQPQHF.

In this sample, this clone is medium-sized. The J gene is TRBJ1-2, the V gene TRBV13, with D perhaps TRBD1 (5 bases). The germline gives CDR1 PRHDT, CDR2 FYEKMQ (reference sequence). Trimming removed 4 bases at V and 2 bases at J, with 8 bases between. The CDR3 length is 13 residues. DNA of the CDR3: TGTGCCAGCAGCTGGGACGGCAACTATGGCTACACCTTC. Encoded protein: CASSWDGNYGYTF.

This clone has more than one count but fewer than ten. The chain recombines TRBV5-1 with TRBJ2-7; TRBD2 matches 12 bases. Trimming removed 3 bases from V and 4 bases from J; junction bases left unmatched: 8. CDR3 size: 16 residues. Looked up from germline, CDR1 is SGHRS and CDR2 is YFSETQ. The CDR3 DNA follows: TGCGCCAGCAGCTATGGGAGACTAGCGGGAGTTTACGAGCAGTACTTC. This codes for CASSYGRLAGVYEQYF.

Comments on this clone: This CDR3 fails to terminate in the conserved phenylalanine or tryptophan, so it likely reflects a read error. The chain combines TRBV5-1 with TRBJ2-1; maybe TRBD2 (7 bases). CDR3 size: 18 residues. Looked up from germline, CDR1 is SGHRS and CDR2 is YFSETQ. The ends were cut back, 2 bases at V and 0 bases at J, with 18 bases in the middle. The DNA of the CDR3 is TGCGCCAGCAGCTTCTCGTCATGGGGGGGCGACTCCTACAATGAGCAGTTCTCC. Translation gives CASSFSSWGGDSYNEQFS.